The T cell receptor (beta chain) described here comes from a study of blood T cell repertoires in COVID-19. Original handling: Reference gene primer amplification gave estimated nucleated cell counts. TCRdb's table, derived via immunoSEQ multiplex PCR, lists solely in-frame clones and lacks some. V, J and clone size derive from that table, while D and trimming were established from the DNA sequence. Of fewer than 400,000 clones detected, about nine tenths appear once; the ten largest clones hold around 1.7%. Participants were aged about 18 to 90 years from 20 to 30 US areas. Researchers sorted participants into cohorts using their self-reported clinical history. The CDR3 covers 16 residues. Germline CDR1 SGHRS, CDR2 YFSETQ. V was pared by 2 bases and J by 1 base, with 15 bases between.

Sequencing was carried out using PBMCs or T cells enriched from blood (not recorded which). The chain joins TRBV5-1 to TRBJ2-5; the D gene is possibly TRBD2 (5 bases). This sequence was found in a woman aged 25-40 years who had recovered from COVID-19. As DNA, the CDR3 is TGCGCCAGCAGCTTCGAGGCTAGAACTAGCCAAGAGACCCAGTACTTC. Protein: CASSFEARTSQETQYF.